These 29 T cell receptor beta chains were sequenced from one sample in a study of blood T cell repertoires in COVID-19. Sequencing was performed with immunoSEQ multiplex PCR; in TCRdb, only in-frame clones are kept and a portion is missing. The profile shows 170,000 or so clones, around 87% of them singletons. Sample: peripheral blood. These receptors originate from a man between 35 and 55 years old with active or convalescent COVID-19.

The rearrangement uses TRBV7-8 and TRBJ2-5; 9 positions agree with TRBD1. Germline V gene data show CDR1 as SGHVS and CDR2 as FQNEAQ. The trim removed 5 bases at V and 5 bases at J, leaving 9 bases unmatched. The CDR3 runs 15 residues. CDR3 nucleotide sequence: TGTGCCAGCAGCGGGGCCGGGACAGGGTCGGAGACCCAGTACTTC. This encodes CASSGAGTGSETQYF.

This clone was seen just once. The V gene is TRBV3-1 (or the pseudogene TRBV3-2), the J gene TRBJ2-1; TRBD1 might be the D (6 bases). The CDR3 spans 15 residues. Germline loops: CDR1 LGHDT, CDR2 YNNKEL (reference sequence). Trimming removed 3 bases at V and 3 bases at J, with 12 bases between. CDR3 sequence reads: CASSQNQDSYNEQFF. CDR3 in DNA: TGTGCCAGCAGCCAGAACCAGGACAGCTACAATGAGCAGTTCTTC.

The CDR3 here is CASCTPTGTGPYEQYF. The DNA for the CDR3 is TGTGCCAGCTGCACACCTACCGGGACAGGGCCCTACGAGCAGTACTTC. This chain joins TRBV5-4 and TRBJ2-7; 9 bases are shared with TRBD1. J was trimmed by 2 bases and V by 7 bases; bases with no gene match: 13. This CDR3 contains 16 residues. The germline gives CDR1 SGHNT, CDR2 YYREEE (reference sequence).

This chain links TRBV19 with TRBJ2-7; 10 bases are a match to TRBD2. CDR1 is LNHDA, CDR2 SQIVND, per germline (reference sequence). The CDR3 extends over 16 amino acids. Trimming took 4 bases from V and 3 from J; bases not matched to a gene: 9. As DNA, the CDR3 is TGTGCCAGTAGTAGGCTAGCGGGGGCGTTAAACTACGAGCAGTACTTC. This sequence encodes CASSRLAGALNYEQYF.

The chain links TRBV11-2 to TRBJ1-3; D gene uncertain. V was shortened by 5 bases and J by 0 bases, with 14 bases between the two germline ends. Germline CDR1 is SGHAT and CDR2 is FQNNGV. This CDR3 has 16 amino acids. CDR3 sequence: CASSEEGYYSGNTIYF. The CDR3 nucleotides read TGTGCCAGCAGCGAGGAGGGATATTACTCTGGAAACACCATATATTTT.

V usage is TRBV28 and J usage is TRBJ1-2; D is possibly TRBD1 (5 bases). The CDR3 covers 15 residues. Trimming removed 8 bases from V and 4 bases from J, with 20 bases in between. Germline values: CDR1 MDHEN, CDR2 SYDVKM. CDR3 residues: CASVSFSQGGYGYTF. CDR3 nucleotide sequence: TGTGCCAGCGTTTCTTTTTCCCAGGGCGGCTATGGCTACACCTTC.

The rearrangement joins TRBV5-1 to TRBJ1-4; the D gene is possibly TRBD1 (5 bases). The germline V gene encodes CDR1 SGHRS and CDR2 YFSETQ. The germline V and J ends were trimmed by 1 base and 12 bases, with 13 bases remaining between them. The CDR3 length is 13 residues. CDR3 DNA sequence: TGCGCCAGCAGCTTGACAAGCGTAGGGGAACTGTTTTTT. This gives the protein CASSLTSVGELFF.

V is TRBV29-1 and J is TRBJ2-1, with 8 bases aligning to TRBD2. This CDR3 has 15 residues. CDR1 SQVTM and CDR2 ANQGSEA come from the germline V gene. V was pared by 6 bases and J by 7 bases, with 14 bases of the junction left unmatched. The CDR3 protein is CSVVSGGGLNNEQFF. Here the CDR3 DNA reads TGCAGCGTGGTGTCGGGGGGGGGTCTTAATAATGAGCAGTTCTTC.

The V call is TRBV28, the J call TRBJ1-1, with 11 positions matching TRBD1. The V segment lost 5 bases and the J segment 11 bases; nucleotides outside the gene matches: 13. The germline V gene encodes CDR1 MDHEN and CDR2 SYDVKM. There are 15 residues in the CDR3. The CDR3 DNA reads TGTGCCAGCAGTGGACCGGGACAGGGGGTTAGTGGGGCTTTCTTT. The encoded protein is CASSGPGQGVSGAFF.

This chain uses TRBV30 with TRBJ2-1, with 15 bases aligning to TRBD2. CDR3 length: 20 residues. With 1 base clipped from V and 1 base from J, the junction kept 11 bases outside the gene matches. CDR1 is GTSNPN and CDR2 is SVGIG in the germline V gene (reference sequence). CDR3 amino acids: CAWSATGTSGGPSSYNEQFF. The DNA of the CDR3 is TGTGCCTGGAGTGCTACCGGGACTAGCGGGGGGCCCTCTTCCTACAATGAGCAGTTCTTC.

The rearrangement uses TRBV7-2 and TRBJ1-4; D is uncertain. V was clipped by 5 bases and J by 3 bases, with 10 bases between them. CDR3 size: 14 residues. CDR1 and CDR2 (germline): SGHTA, FQGNSA. The CDR3: CASSVGRANEKLFF. CDR3 nucleotide sequence: TGTGCCAGCAGCGTGGGGAGGGCTAATGAAAAACTGTTTTTT.

The table lists this clone with a count of one. The V call is TRBV30, the J call TRBJ1-6, with a possible D match to TRBD1 (5 bases). Germline V lookup: CDR1 GTSNPN, CDR2 SVGIG (reference sequence). The ends were cut back, 0 bases at V and 7 bases at J, with 13 bases in the middle. This CDR3 has 15 residues. CDR3 DNA sequence: TGTGCCTGGAGTGTACAAGGGGTAGGGAATTCACCCCTCCACTTT. As protein: CAWSVQGVGNSPLHF.

This chain connects TRBV3-1 (or the pseudogene TRBV3-2) to TRBJ1-2; D is unresolved. Trimming pared 1 base from V and 5 bases from J, leaving 11 bases between. Germline V gene sequence: CDR1 LGHDT, CDR2 YNNKEL (reference sequence). This CDR3 contains 14 residues. DNA of the CDR3: TGTGCCAGCAGCCAAGGAGCAGGAACTTATGGCTACACCTTC. Amino acid sequence: CASSQGAGTYGYTF.

The rearrangement links TRBV3-1 (or the pseudogene TRBV3-2) to TRBJ1-1; a weak D match, TRBD1 (5 bases). Germline CDR1 is LGHDT and CDR2 is YNNKEL (reference sequence). CDR3 length equals 15 residues. V was trimmed by 1 base and J by 0 bases, leaving 9 bases between them. CDR3: CASSQGAGMNTEAFF. CDR3 sequence (DNA): TGTGCCAGCAGCCAAGGGGCAGGGATGAACACTGAAGCTTTCTTT.

The chain joins TRBV19 to TRBJ1-2; possibly TRBD1 for D (6 bases). In germline, CDR1 is LNHDA, CDR2 SQIVND (reference sequence). Trimming removed 5 bases at V and 0 bases at J, with 10 bases between. The CDR3 extends over 14 amino acids. Here the CDR3 DNA reads TGTGCCAGTAGTGTGGGGGCTGCTAACTATGGCTACACCTTC. Its translation: CASSVGAANYGYTF.

J is TRBJ2-1 and V is TRBV7-8; 8 bases match TRBD2. CDR3 length: 14 amino acids. Germline CDR1 reads SGHVS; CDR2 reads FQNEAQ. V trimming: 4 bases; J trimming: 2 bases; junction bases outside the gene matches: 1. CDR3 sequence reads: CASSSGGAYNEQFF. The CDR3 coding sequence is TGTGCCAGCAGCTCGGGGGGGGCCTACAATGAGCAGTTCTTC.

This chain connects TRBV5-1 to TRBJ1-1; D remains unclear. Germline CDR1 reads SGHRS; CDR2 reads YFSETQ. With 6 bases removed from V and 0 bases from J, the gap between germline ends came to 12 bases. The CDR3 length is 14 residues. The CDR3 protein is CASTQQTMNTEAFF. DNA of the CDR3: TGCGCCAGCACCCAACAGACCATGAACACTGAAGCTTTCTTT. Full variable domain (remainder filled in from reference TRBV5-1 and TRBJ1-1): KAGVTQTPRYLIKTRGQQVTLSCSPISGHRSVSWYQQTPGQGLQFLFEYFSETQRNKGNFPGRFSGRQFSNSRSEMNVSTLELGDSALYLCASTQQTMNTEAFFGQGTRLTVV.

The chain couples TRBV7-8 to TRBJ2-1; TRBD2 might be the D (7 bases). CDR1 SGHVS and CDR2 FQNEAQ come from the germline V gene. The germline V and J ends were trimmed by 0 bases and 5 bases, with 11 bases remaining between them. The CDR3 spans 15 residues. The chain's CDR3 is CASSLARGANNEQFF. The CDR3 DNA follows: TGTGCCAGCAGCTTAGCTCGGGGGGCAAACAATGAGCAGTTCTTC.

The V call is TRBV10-3, the J call TRBJ2-5; tentative D call: TRBD2 (5 bases). Germline V gives CDR1 ENHRY, CDR2 SYGVKD. This CDR3 comprises 16 residues. V was trimmed by 2 bases and J by 1 base, leaving 14 bases between them. This CDR3 reads CAISEGGSSFQETQYF. CDR3 DNA sequence: TGTGCCATCAGTGAGGGAGGCAGTTCCTTCCAAGAGACCCAGTACTTC.

This rearrangement joins TRBV2 to TRBJ1-1, with TRBD1 matching 9 bases. The V gene end was trimmed by 6 bases and the J gene end by 12 bases; junction bases not matched to a gene: 5. CDR1 SNHLY and CDR2 FYNNEI come from the germline V gene. The CDR3 spans 11 residues. The CDR3 nucleotides are TGTGCCAGCAGGGGGACAGGGCGTCCTTTCTTT. Protein: CASRGTGRPFF.

The chain links TRBV29-1 to TRBJ1-5; TRBD1 matches at 7 bases. V lost 6 bases and J lost 4; bases outside the gene matches: 3. CDR1 is SQVTM, CDR2 ANQGSEA, per germline. CDR3 length: 12 residues. CDR3 residues: CSVSGGNQPQHF. In DNA, the CDR3 is TGCAGCGTCTCAGGGGGAAATCAGCCCCAGCATTTT.

The chain is built from TRBV11-2 and TRBJ1-3; D ambiguous. CDR3 length: 16 residues. With 0 bases removed from V and 4 bases from J, the gap between germline ends came to 13 bases. CDR1 and CDR2 (germline): SGHAT, FQNNGV. CDR3: CASSLDRGFSGNTIYF. As DNA, the CDR3 is TGTGCCAGCAGCTTAGATCGAGGGTTTTCCGGAAACACCATATATTTT.

The gene calls are TRBV4-1 and TRBJ1-1, with D tentatively TRBD1 (5 bases). There are 13 residues in the CDR3. The germline V gene encodes CDR1 MGHRA and CDR2 YSYEKL. Trimming shortened V by 0 bases and J by 7 bases, and 9 bases separated the two germline ends. The CDR3, as DNA: TGCGCCAGCAGCCAAGATGGGGGGTTTGAAGCTTTCTTT. Translating it yields CASSQDGGFEAFF.

V usage is TRBV10-1 and J usage is TRBJ2-1; TRBD2 might be the D (6 bases). CDR3 length equals 14 residues. Trimming took off 3 bases at V and 5 bases at J, with 11 bases between the two ends. Germline-derived CDR1 and CDR2 are WNHNN and SYGVQD (reference sequence). The CDR3 DNA follows: TGCGCCAGCAGTGATGGGGGGACCGACAATGAGCAGTTCTTC. Protein: CASSDGGTDNEQFF.

The chain employs TRBV7-9 and TRBJ1-4, with 9 bases aligning to TRBD1. Germline values: CDR1 SEHNR, CDR2 FQNEAQ (reference sequence). Unmatched junction bases numbered 8, after V lost 4 bases and J lost 8 bases. The CDR3 spans 15 residues. In nucleotides, the CDR3 is TGTGCCAGCAGCTATACCCGGGACAGGGAAGAAAAACTGTTTTTT. Amino acid sequence: CASSYTRDREEKLFF.

The chain has TRBV6-5 and TRBJ1-5, with 7 positions matching TRBD1. CDR3 length: 15 amino acids. Germline V gives CDR1 MNHEY, CDR2 SVGAGI. The V gene end was trimmed by 4 bases and the J gene end by 6 bases; junction bases not matched to a gene: 9. The CDR3 sequence: CASSSQQGSGQPQHF. The CDR3 bases are TGTGCCAGCAGTTCCCAACAGGGGTCTGGTCAGCCCCAGCATTTT.

In this sample, this clone turned up a few times. This sequence joins TRBV6-6 and TRBJ1-1; 7 bases map to TRBD1. Germline loops: CDR1 MNHNY, CDR2 SVGAGI (reference sequence). The CDR3 is 14 amino acids. V shed 5 bases and J 4 bases; nucleotides not matched to a gene: 7. The chain's CDR3 is CASSLNRDSTEAFF. For the CDR3, the DNA is TGTGCCAGCAGTCTAAACCGGGACAGCACTGAAGCTTTCTTT.

V gene TRBV2 combines with J gene TRBJ1-1; weak D call: TRBD1 (5 bases). The germline gives CDR1 SNHLY, CDR2 FYNNEI. The CDR3 covers 14 residues. The V and J ends lost 6 bases and 4 bases respectively, with 15 bases between them. CDR3 coding DNA: TGTGCCAGCAGCACCCTACTGGGGGGCACTGAAGCTTTCTTT. It codes for CASSTLLGGTEAFF.

This chain joins TRBV27 and TRBJ2-5; 7 bases map to TRBD1. The CDR3 is 13 amino acids. J lost 3 bases, V lost 6 bases, and 4 bases had no gene match. Germline V CDR1 and CDR2: MNHEY, SMNVEV (reference sequence). The CDR3 loop reads CASRGQVEETQYF. For the CDR3, the DNA is TGTGCCAGCAGAGGACAGGTAGAAGAGACCCAGTACTTC.